Below, one T cell receptor beta chain is given with its context. The antigen this receptor binds is unknown. Within one base of it there is no much larger clone, and no base qualities were kept. Receptors were amplified or captured by 5' RACE. Reads for this sample came from an Illumina HiSeq 2000. A universal primer binding site was added through template switching, and the final cDNA carried a unique molecular identifier so that TCR cDNA molecules could be counted accurately. Specific primers in the conserved constant-segment region were used to synthesize first-strand cDNA for TCR alpha and beta chains. To control for contamination, each cDNA library was double barcoded with a SMART-Mk sample barcode plus Illumina barcodes. TruSeq adapter sequences along with Illumina sample barcodes were introduced in two successive PCR steps. TCR alpha and beta cDNA libraries were sequenced on the Illumina HiSeq platform with custom primers. The study's processing was this. MiGEC processed the raw reads to extract unique molecular identifiers, while MiXCR was used to determine the CDR3 positions. Recombination models were inferred per individual with the repgenHMM and IGoR tools using an EM algorithm. The tcR package in R was used for shared clonotype analysis, with sharing normalized by the product of cloneset sizes. Out-of-frame nonproductive sequences were analyzed to study raw recombination free of thymic and clonal selection effects. The public reads were reanalyzed by TCRdb: fastp trimming at Q25, MiXCR alignment, in-frame beta chains only. Duplicate CDR3 protein sequences are folded into a single record with the most common DNA and genes. The V and J calls shown here were made by TCRdb, not taken from the authors' results. Here the sample has 460,000 or so distinct CDR3 sequences; approximately 15% occur a single time. Approximately 0.52% of the sample is held by the ten biggest clonotypes.

This entry comes from a study of identical twins (dated by TCRdb to 2016 to 2017). Regarding the research as a whole: To test whether fetal clonotypes persist, this study deep-sequenced TCR alpha and beta repertoires from monozygotic twins, from unrelated adults of various ages, and from cord blood. To rule out contamination, the twin experiments were replicated at different times with different library preparation protocols. Overall study outcomes, separate from this receptor: Out-of-frame TCR alpha sequences shared between twins showed an excess of low generation-probability sequences compared with coincidental sharing between unrelated individuals. Invariant T cells such as MAIT and iNKT could partly confound zero-insertion analyses, though diverse VJ usage argued against this for most clonotypes. Fewer insertions were carried by abundant cord blood beta clonotypes; a weaker similar trend was observed in young adult naive repertoires, while no such trend was observed in memory repertoires. In beta out-of-frame sequences, excess twin sharing was weaker, because having fewer shared sequences lowered the signal-to-noise ratio. In monozygotic twins, recombination models systematically underestimated out-of-frame TCR alpha sharing, but the models matched the sharing seen between unrelated individuals. Because the same donors could not be followed over many years, the conclusions relied on cross-sectional statistical analysis.

All donors were healthy Caucasians. The twin cohort consisted of three pairs of female monozygotic twins, all aged roughly 18 to 30 years. CD4+ and CD8+ T cell populations were isolated with positive isolation kits from Invitrogen. Including cysteine and phenylalanine, the CDR3 has 15 amino acids. CDR3 DNA is the only sequence kept; it has 45 bases, read in frame from the first base. CDR1 SQVTM and CDR2 ANQGSEA were looked up in the germline V gene. V loses 6 bases, J loses 6 bases, and the germline ends lie 23 bases apart. This sample was also put to use in a study of yellow fever vaccine responses in identical twins. As noted in the second study: According to the authors, the vaccine-induced T cell response in identical twins seemed to be partly convergent and partly specific to each individual. Focusing on identical twins, the study followed the T cell clones that responded to the vaccine, and did so with precision.

The sequence is built from TRBV29-1 and TRBJ1-2; the D segment cannot be called with confidence. Sequenced input: CD4+ T cells sorted from blood. The clonotype originates from a woman under 30 in good health. The DNA sequence is TGCAGCGTCGCCTCCCGCGGGGTGAAGGTCCATGGCTACACCTTC. Its product reads: CSVASRGVKVHGYTF. With the portions outside the CDR3 filled from the reference TRBV29-1 and TRBJ1-2 genes, the complete variable region becomes SAVISQKPSRDICQRGTSLTIQCQVDSQVTMMFWYRQQPGQSLTLIATANQGSEATYESGFVIDKFPISRPNLTFSTLTVSNMSPEDSSIYLCSVASRGVKVHGYTFGSGTRLTVV.